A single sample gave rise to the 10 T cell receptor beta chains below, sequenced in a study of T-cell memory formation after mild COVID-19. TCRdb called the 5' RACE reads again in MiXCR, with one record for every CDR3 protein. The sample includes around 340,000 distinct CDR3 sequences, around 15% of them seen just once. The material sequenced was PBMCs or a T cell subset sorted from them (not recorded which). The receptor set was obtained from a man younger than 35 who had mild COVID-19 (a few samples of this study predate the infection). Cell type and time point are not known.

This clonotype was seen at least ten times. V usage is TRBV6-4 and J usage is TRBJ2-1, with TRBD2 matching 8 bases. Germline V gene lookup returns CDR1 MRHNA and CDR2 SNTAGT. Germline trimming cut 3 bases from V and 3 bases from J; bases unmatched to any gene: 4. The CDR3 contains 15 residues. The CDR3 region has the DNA TGTGCCAGCAGTGAAAACGGGGGGGTCTACAATGAGCAGTTCTTC. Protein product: CASSENGGVYNEQFF.

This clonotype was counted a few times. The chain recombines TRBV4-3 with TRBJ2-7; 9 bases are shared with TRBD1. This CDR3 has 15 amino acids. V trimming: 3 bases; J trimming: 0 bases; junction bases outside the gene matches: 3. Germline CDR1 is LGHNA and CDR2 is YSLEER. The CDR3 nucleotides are TGCGCCAGCAGCCAGCAGACAGGGGGCTCCTACGAGCAGTACTTC. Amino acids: CASSQQTGGSYEQYF.

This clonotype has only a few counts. The CDR3 DNA sequence: TGCAGTGCTAGAGATCCACAAACAGGGGAATCACCCCTCCACTTT. This gives the protein CSARDPQTGESPLHF. This chain links TRBV20-1 with TRBJ1-6; TRBD1 matches at 7 bases. CDR3 length equals 15 residues. Germline V lookup: CDR1 DFQATT, CDR2 SNEGSKA (reference sequence). V shed 0 bases and J 10 bases; nucleotides not matched to a gene: 9.

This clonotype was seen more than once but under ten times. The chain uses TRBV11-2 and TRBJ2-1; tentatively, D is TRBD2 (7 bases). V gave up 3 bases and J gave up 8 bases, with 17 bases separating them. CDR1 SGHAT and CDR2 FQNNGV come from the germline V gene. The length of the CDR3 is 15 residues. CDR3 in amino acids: CASSLSGTTGDEQFF. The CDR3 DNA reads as TGTGCCAGCAGCTTGAGCGGGACAACCGGGGATGAGCAGTTCTTC.

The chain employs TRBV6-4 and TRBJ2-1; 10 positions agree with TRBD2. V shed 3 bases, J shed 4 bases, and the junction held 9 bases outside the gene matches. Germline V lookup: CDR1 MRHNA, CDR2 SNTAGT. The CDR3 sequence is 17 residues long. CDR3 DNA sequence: TGTGCCAGCAGTGAGCTAGCGGGGGCCTTGATATACAATGAGCAGTTCTTC. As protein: CASSELAGALIYNEQFF.

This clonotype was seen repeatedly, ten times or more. CDR3: CASSPRGGGDEQFF. In DNA, the CDR3 is TGCGCCAGCAGCCCGCGGGGGGGGGGTGATGAGCAGTTCTTC. The chain has TRBV4-3 and TRBJ2-1; 9 bases line up with TRBD2. The CDR3 is 14 amino acids. Germline CDR1 is LGHNA and CDR2 is YSLEER. V shed 4 bases, J shed 8 bases, and the junction held 6 bases outside the gene matches.

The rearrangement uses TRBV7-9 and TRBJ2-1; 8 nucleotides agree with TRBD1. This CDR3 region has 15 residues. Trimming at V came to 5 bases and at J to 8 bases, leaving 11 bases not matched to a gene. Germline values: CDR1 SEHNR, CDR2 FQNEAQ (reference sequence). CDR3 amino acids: CASSPRGTGGHEQFF. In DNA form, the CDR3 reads TGTGCCAGCAGCCCACGAGGGACAGGCGGGCATGAGCAGTTCTTC.

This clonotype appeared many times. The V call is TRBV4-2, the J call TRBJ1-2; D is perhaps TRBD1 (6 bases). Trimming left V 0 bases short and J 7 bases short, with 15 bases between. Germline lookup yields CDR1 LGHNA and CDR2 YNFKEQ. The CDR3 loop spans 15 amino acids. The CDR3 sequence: CASSQDWSGAVGYTF. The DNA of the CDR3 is TGTGCCAGCAGCCAAGATTGGTCGGGGGCAGTTGGCTACACCTTC.

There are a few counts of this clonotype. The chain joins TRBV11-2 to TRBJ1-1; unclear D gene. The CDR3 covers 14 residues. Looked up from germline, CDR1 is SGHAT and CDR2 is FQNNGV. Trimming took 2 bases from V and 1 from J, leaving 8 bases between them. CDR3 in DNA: TGTGCCAGCAGCTTATTCTCAGCGAACACTGAAGCTTTCTTT. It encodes CASSLFSANTEAFF.

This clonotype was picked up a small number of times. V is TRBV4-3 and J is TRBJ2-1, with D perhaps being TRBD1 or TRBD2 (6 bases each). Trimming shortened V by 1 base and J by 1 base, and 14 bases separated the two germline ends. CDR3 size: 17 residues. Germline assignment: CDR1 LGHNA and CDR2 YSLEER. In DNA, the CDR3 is TGCGCCAGCAGCCAAGGAAGGGGGGTAGGTTCCTACAATGAGCAGTTCTTC. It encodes CASSQGRGVGSYNEQFF.